This T cell receptor (beta chain) was identified during a study of graft-versus-host responses after intestinal transplantation. Looking at the study overall: Multivisceral, liver-intestinal, or isolated intestinal transplants were given to recipients. Broader study findings: When patients had graft-donor T cell macrochimerism, their allografts held high graft-versus-host to host-versus-graft clonal ratios.

This clone came up once. Its antigen is not identified. TCRdb's table, derived via immunoSEQ multiplex PCR, lists solely in-frame clones and lacks some. The data hold tens of thousands of clones, with 85% to 95% observed a single time. V dropped 0 bases and J dropped 6 bases, with 3 bases sitting between them. Germline V lookup: CDR1 PRHDT, CDR2 FYEKMQ (reference sequence). CDR3 length: 11 residues. This material consisted of PBMCs, taken about 790 days after a first intestinal transplant, on the day of a second. This TCR was sampled from a human patient who received an intestinal transplant, so some T cells may come from the graft donor. The chain uses TRBV13 and TRBJ2-7; D is ambiguous. DNA of the CDR3: TGTGCCAGCAGCTTAGGAACCGAGCAGTACTTC. Translated: CASSLGTEQYF.